Described below is a single T cell receptor beta chain sequence and its context. Its specificity is unknown. This entry comes from a study of tissue T cells after allogeneic stem cell transplantation. The CDR3 has 16 residues. Germline V gene sequence: CDR1 MNHNS, CDR2 SASEGT. Trimming took 3 bases from V and 0 from J; bases not matched to a gene: 6. Repertoires were generated with immunoSEQ multiplex PCR, while TCRdb's copy carries only in-frame clones and drops some. The table records 20,000 to 30,000 clones, less than 85% of them present only once. Study results and limitations: Shared clones across patients were few; motif clustering revealed tissue-specific shared signatures.

The chain is built from TRBV6-1 and TRBJ2-7; TRBD1 matches at 9 bases. Material: tissue from the ileum, obtained at autopsy. This receptor was identified in a female donor older than 55 with lung cancer. The CDR3 region is CASSDRGQGLSYEQYF. The CDR3 DNA is TGTGCCAGCAGTGATCGGGGACAGGGACTCTCCTACGAGCAGTACTTC.